This T cell receptor beta chain was documented in a study of graft-versus-host responses after intestinal transplantation. Study details: Uniformly, recipients were administered anti-thymocyte globulin induction with subsequent tacrolimus and steroids for around 3 years.

The V gene end was trimmed by 6 bases and the J gene end by 6 bases; junction bases not matched to a gene: 6. This CDR3 spans 14 amino acids. Germline assignment: CDR1 LNHDA and CDR2 SQIVND (reference sequence). Using immunoSEQ multiplex PCR, the repertoire was profiled, and TCRdb retains in-frame clones only, with some absent. This table holds 95,000 to 150,000 clones, approximately 95% found once. About this clone: The antigen is undetermined.

Overall study results and limits: Investigators detected GvH clones in recipient marrow, with some emerging earlier in ileum or blood. Early post-transplant falls in HvG clones accompanied the peak levels of circulating GvH clones.

The genes are TRBV19 and TRBJ2-1, with TRBD2 matching over 9 bases. Here the sequenced sample was unstimulated CD8+ T cells sorted from spleen or lymph node cells, taken before intestinal transplant. This receptor was taken from a human donor who received an intestinal transplant. The CDR3 DNA reads TGTGCCAGTAGCCCGACTAGCGGCTCCAATGAGCAGTTCTTC. Amino acids: CASSPTSGSNEQFF. The complete variable domain, with remaining parts taken from reference TRBV19 and TRBJ2-1, reads DGGITQSPKYLFRKEGQNVTLSCEQNLNHDAMYWYRQDPGQGLRLIYYSQIVNDFQKGDIAEGYSVSREKKESFPLTVTSAQKNPTAFYLCASSPTSGSNEQFFGPGTRLTVL.